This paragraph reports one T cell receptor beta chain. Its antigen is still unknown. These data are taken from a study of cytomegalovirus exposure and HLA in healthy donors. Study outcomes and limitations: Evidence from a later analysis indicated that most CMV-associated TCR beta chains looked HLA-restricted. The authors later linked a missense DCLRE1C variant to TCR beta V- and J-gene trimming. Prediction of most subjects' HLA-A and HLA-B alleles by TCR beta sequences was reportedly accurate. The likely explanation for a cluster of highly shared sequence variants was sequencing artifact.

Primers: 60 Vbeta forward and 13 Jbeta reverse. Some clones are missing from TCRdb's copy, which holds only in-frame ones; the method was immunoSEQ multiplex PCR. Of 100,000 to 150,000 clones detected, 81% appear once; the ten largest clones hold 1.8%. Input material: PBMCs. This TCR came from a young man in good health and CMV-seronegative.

This chain's CDR3 is CASSALAGGLDTQYF. The CDR3 nucleotides are TGTGCCAGCAGCGCACTAGCGGGGGGATTAGATACGCAGTATTTT. The J gene is TRBJ2-3, the V gene TRBV5-6, with 12 positions matching TRBD2. The CDR3 is made up of 15 amino acids. V trimming: 4 bases; J trimming: 5 bases; junction bases outside the gene matches: 5. Germline V CDR1 and CDR2: SGHDT, YYEEEE.